A single sample gave rise to the 19 T cell receptor beta chains below, sequenced in a study of cytomegalovirus exposure and HLA in healthy donors. PCR employed 60 Vbeta and 13 Jbeta primers. The method was immunoSEQ multiplex PCR; TCRdb's version includes in-frame clones alone and lacks a portion of them. The table records 100,000 to 150,000 clones, approximately 82% of them present only once. Specimen: PBMCs. These receptors all stem from a man younger than 30 in good health and CMV-seropositive.

The chain joins TRBV7-9 to TRBJ1-1; tentative D call: TRBD1 (5 bases). The CDR3 totals 13 residues. From germline, CDR1 is SEHNR and CDR2 FQNEAQ (reference sequence). Trimming removed 4 bases at V and 3 bases at J, with 9 bases between. The CDR3 sequence: CASSSGGYTEAFF. CDR3 DNA: TGTGCCAGCAGCTCCGGGGGGTACACTGAAGCTTTCTTT.

Concerning this clone itself: One end of the junction is discordant with germline, which a read error may explain. The chain links TRBV7-9 to TRBJ2-6, with D maybe TRBD1 (5 bases). In germline, CDR1 is SEHNR, CDR2 FQNEAQ (reference sequence). This CDR3 has 15 amino acids. This CDR3 reads CASSLAVSGANVLAF. The CDR3 nucleotides read TGTGCCAGCAGCTTAGCAGTCTCTGGGGCCAACGTCCTGGCTTTC.

The CDR3 DNA reads as TGTGCCAGCAGGTCCGGGACTGGAAACACCATATATTTT. This sequence encodes CASRSGTGNTIYF. The rearrangement uses TRBV9 and TRBJ1-3; D remains unclear. The V gene's germline CDR1 is SGDLS and CDR2 YYNGEE. V was shortened by 5 bases and J by 2 bases, with 8 bases between the two germline ends. This CDR3 is built from 13 residues. The entire variable domain, with the rest obtained from reference TRBV9 and TRBJ1-3, is as follows: DSGVTQTPKHLITATGQRVTLRCSPRSGDLSVYWYQQSLDQGLQFLIQYYNGEERAKGNILERFSAQQFPDLHSELNLSSLELGDSALYFCASRSGTGNTIYFGEGSWLTVV.

The gene calls are TRBV11-1 and TRBJ2-1; 10 bases agree with TRBD1. Per germline, CDR1 SGHAT and CDR2 FQDESV (reference sequence). Trimming removed 5 bases from V and 1 base from J; junction bases left unmatched: 5. The CDR3 loop spans 16 amino acids. CDR3 sequence (DNA): TGTGCCAGCAGCGTAGGGACAGGGGAGTCCTACAATGAGCAGTTCTTC. This encodes CASSVGTGESYNEQFF.

The chain joins TRBV28 to TRBJ2-2; tentatively, D is TRBD2 (5 bases). From germline, CDR1 is MDHEN and CDR2 SYDVKM. The CDR3 is 17 residues long. The germline V and J ends were trimmed by 1 base and 5 bases, with 17 bases remaining between them. CDR3 sequence: CASSLSLGTSSTGELFF. The CDR3 DNA sequence: TGTGCCAGCAGTTTATCCTTAGGAACTAGTAGTACCGGGGAGCTGTTTTTT.

V and J are TRBV27 and TRBJ1-2; tentative D call: TRBD1 (6 bases). CDR3 length: 14 residues. The V end was cut by 0 bases, the J end by 8 bases, with 13 bases between. From germline, CDR1 is MNHEY and CDR2 SMNVEV (reference sequence). The DNA for the CDR3 is TGTGCCAGCAGTTTATCCCCAGGGGCGGAAGGCTACACCTTC. It is translated as CASSLSPGAEGYTF.

This chain links TRBV5-1 with TRBJ2-5; TRBD2 matches 13 bases. This CDR3 is built from 16 residues. V lost 2 bases and J lost 5; bases outside the gene matches: 6. The germline CDR1 and CDR2 sequences are SGHRS and YFSETQ. CDR3 loop: CASSLTSGGAWETQYF. CDR3 DNA: TGCGCCAGCAGCTTAACTAGCGGGGGGGCCTGGGAGACCCAGTACTTC. The complete variable domain, with remaining parts taken from reference TRBV5-1 and TRBJ2-5, reads KAGVTQTPRYLIKTRGQQVTLSCSPISGHRSVSWYQQTPGQGLQFLFEYFSETQRNKGNFPGRFSGRQFSNSRSEMNVSTLELGDSALYLCASSLTSGGAWETQYFGPGTRLLVL.

J is TRBJ1-6 and V is TRBV2; maybe TRBD1 (5 bases). The CDR3 is made up of 15 amino acids. V dropped 7 bases and J dropped 7 bases, with 17 bases sitting between them. Per germline, CDR1 SNHLY and CDR2 FYNNEI. The CDR3 nucleotides are TGTGCCAGCACCGAAGGGCAGGGAGGGAATTCACCCCTCCACTTT. Its translation is CASTEGQGGNSPLHF. The whole variable domain, remainder taken from reference TRBV2 and TRBJ1-6, is EPEVTQTPSHQVTQMGQEVILRCVPISNHLYFYWYRQILGQKVEFLVSFYNNEISEKSEIFDDQFSVERPDGSNFTLKIRSTKLEDSAMYFCASTEGQGGNSPLHFGNGTRLTVT.

The gene calls are TRBV30 and TRBJ1-1, with D unresolved. The CDR3 loop spans 12 amino acids. Trimming left V 4 bases short and J 3 bases short, with 9 bases between. In germline, CDR1 is GTSNPN, CDR2 SVGIG (reference sequence). The CDR3 loop reads CAWMSAYTEAFF. CDR3 coding DNA: TGTGCCTGGATGTCAGCGTACACTGAAGCTTTCTTT.

V and J are TRBV2 and TRBJ1-2; D uncertain. V was clipped by 8 bases and J by 7 bases, with 20 bases between them. Germline-derived CDR1 and CDR2 are SNHLY and FYNNEI. CDR3 length: 14 residues. In DNA, the CDR3 is TGTGCCAGCGTCCTTGGAGAGGGAGGTGGTGGCTACACCTTC. It translates to CASVLGEGGGGYTF.

CDR3: CASSEQSTPNQPQHF. CDR3 DNA: TGTGCCAGCAGTGAACAAAGCACCCCCAATCAGCCCCAGCATTTT. The gene calls are TRBV6-1 and TRBJ1-5, with D hard to call. V lost 2 bases to trimming and J lost 3 bases, with 11 bases between them. The CDR3 runs 15 residues. CDR1 and CDR2 (germline): MNHNS, SASEGT.

This clone was observed a single time. The chain joins TRBV15 to TRBJ2-7; D is possibly TRBD2 (6 bases). The CDR3 extends over 15 amino acids. Per germline, CDR1 LNHNV and CDR2 YYDKDF (reference sequence). V was clipped by 1 base and J by 0 bases, with 10 bases between them. Here the CDR3 DNA reads TGTGCCACCAGCAGAGTTGGAGGGGACTCCTACGAGCAGTACTTC. Its protein is CATSRVGGDSYEQYF.

This chain links TRBV9 with TRBJ1-1; a possible D gene is TRBD1 (6 bases). CDR1 and CDR2 from the germline V gene are SGDLS and YYNGEE. Deletions cut 4 bases from V and 4 bases from J, with 11 bases between. This CDR3 is 13 amino acids long. The chain's CDR3 is CASSLGGGTEAFF. For the CDR3, the DNA is TGTGCCAGCAGCCTAGGAGGGGGCACTGAAGCTTTCTTT.

As for this clone: Other DNA sequences in the sample encode the same CDR3. The chain employs TRBV15 and TRBJ1-4; D gene uncertain. The CDR3 is made up of 14 amino acids. Germline CDR1 LNHNV, CDR2 YYDKDF (reference sequence). Between the trimmed V and J ends, which lost 5 bases and 5 bases, there was a span of 12 bases. DNA for the CDR3: TGTGCCACCAGCCCACGCGGGAGAAATGAAAAACTGTTTTTT. This encodes CATSPRGRNEKLFF.

V gene TRBV5-6 combines with J gene TRBJ2-7; 8 positions agree with TRBD2. The CDR3 has 15 residues. The V and J ends lost 0 bases and 12 bases, in that order; junction bases with no gene match: 14. Germline lookup yields CDR1 SGHDT and CDR2 YYEEEE. The CDR3 protein is CASSLGGLAGPWWYF. DNA of the CDR3: TGTGCCAGCAGCTTGGGTGGGCTAGCGGGCCCCTGGTGGTACTTC.

The chain has TRBV6-1 and TRBJ1-1; D is uncertain. Germline lookup yields CDR1 MNHNS and CDR2 SASEGT. V shed 5 bases and J shed 4 bases, with 5 bases lying between them. This CDR3 is built from 11 residues. The CDR3 DNA reads TGTGCCAGCAGTTTTATCACTGAAGCTTTCTTT. Protein: CASSFITEAFF.

The chain recombines TRBV7-9 with TRBJ1-2; 9 positions match TRBD1. Germline CDR1 is SEHNR and CDR2 is FQNEAQ (reference sequence). The length of the CDR3 is 15 residues. Trimming removed 4 bases from V and 4 bases from J; junction bases left unmatched: 7. CDR3 DNA: TGTGCCAGCAGCTCCCCAACAGGGGGCAGCTATGGCTACACCTTC. Protein sequence: CASSSPTGGSYGYTF. The whole variable domain, filled in from reference TRBV7-9 and TRBJ1-2, reads DTGVSQNPRHKITKRGQNVTFRCDPISEHNRLYWYRQTLGQGPEFLTYFQNEAQLEKSRLLSDRFSAERPKGSFSTLEIQRTEQGDSAMYLCASSSPTGGSYGYTFGSGTRLTVV.

The J gene is TRBJ1-6, the V gene TRBV28; TRBD1 matches at 7 bases. The CDR3 length is 16 residues. V was pared by 3 bases and J by 11 bases, with 13 bases of the junction left unmatched. Germline lookup yields CDR1 MDHEN and CDR2 SYDVKM. CDR3 in amino acids: CASSFLGQSASPPLHF. In DNA, the CDR3 is TGTGCCAGCAGTTTTCTGGGACAGTCTGCATCCCCACCCCTCCACTTT.

The rearrangement links TRBV7-7 to TRBJ2-5, with 8 nucleotides matching TRBD1. Germline loops: CDR1 SSHAT, CDR2 FNYEAQ (reference sequence). This CDR3 comprises 15 residues. J was trimmed by 1 base and V by 5 bases; bases with no gene match: 6. The CDR3 here is CASSVGTGGQETQYF. The DNA for the CDR3 is TGTGCCAGCAGCGTCGGGACAGGCGGCCAAGAGACCCAGTACTTC.